Listed below are T cell receptor beta chains from one sample, sequenced in a study of early T cells in non-severe SARS-CoV-2 infection. TCRdb recomputed calls from the 5' RACE reads with MiXCR, one row per CDR3 protein. Of 75,000 to 100,000 distinct CDR3 sequences detected, approximately 17% appear once; the ten largest clones hold around 1.3%. Sequencing used whole blood. Receptors were obtained from an adult who was a healthcare worker with PCR-confirmed SARS-CoV-2 infection or an uninfected control (not recorded which). Both conserved end residues are part of each CDR3. The D gene is left open where the match is weak. Size is omitted from some rows. Given values are once, few, many or a class for expanded clones.

v_call	j_call	d_call	clone_size	cdr3_nt	cdr3_aa
TRBV27	TRBJ2-3	.	.	TGTGCCAGCAGTTCTGGGATTGGAGGAGATACGCAGTATTTT	CASSSGIGGDTQYF
TRBV20-1	TRBJ1-4	.	.	TGCAGTGCTAGGTGGGAGATTAATGAAAAACTGTTTTTT	CSARWEINEKLFF
TRBV13	TRBJ2-3	.	.	TGTGCCAGCACCTCCCGGGCTCCCACAGATACGCAGTATTTT	CASTSRAPTDTQYF
TRBV18	TRBJ1-2	TRBD1	.	TGTGCCAGCTCACCTCAAGGACAGGGGGCGGATGGCTACACCTTC	CASSPQGQGADGYTF
TRBV7-9	TRBJ2-3	.	.	TGTGCCAGCAGCCGGCTTTTTCCCACCACAGATACGCAGTATTTT	CASSRLFPTTDTQYF
TRBV7-6	TRBJ2-5	.	many	TGTGCCAGCAGCTTAGAATTCGTGGAGACCCAGTACTTC	CASSLEFVETQYF
TRBV10-2	TRBJ2-1	.	.	TGCGCCAGCAGGGACAATGAGCAGTTCTTC	CASRDNEQFF
TRBV21-1	TRBJ2-3	.	few	TGTGCCAGCAGCAAAGGTGCTCCTGATGGGGATACGCAGTATTTT	CASSKGAPDGDTQYF
TRBV15	TRBJ2-6	.	.	TGTGCCACCAGCAGTGACAGCTCTGGGGCCAACGTCCTGACTTTC	CATSSDSSGANVLTF
TRBV15	TRBJ2-1	TRBD2	.	TGTGCCACCAGCAGACATAGCGGGGGGCCTGACAATGAGCAGTTCTTC	CATSRHSGGPDNEQFF
TRBV20-1	TRBJ1-1	TRBD1	.	TGCAGTGCTAGGGACAGGGGGGAGACTGAAGCTTTCTTT	CSARDRGETEAFF
TRBV6-2/TRBV6-3	TRBJ2-1	TRBD2	.	TGTGCCAGCAGCCACGGGACTAGCGTTGAGCAGTTCTTC	CASSHGTSVEQFF
TRBV2	TRBJ2-2	.	few	TGTGCCAGCGAGGACAGTTGGGCCGGGGAGCTGTTTTTT	CASEDSWAGELFF
TRBV29-1	TRBJ2-3	.	many	TGCAGCGTTCTTGGACAGCTTAGCACAGATACGCAGTATTTT	CSVLGQLSTDTQYF
TRBV9	TRBJ2-1	.	.	TGTGCCAGCAGCGTAGGCCCAGGAGAGCAGTTCTTC	CASSVGPGEQFF
TRBV24-1	TRBJ2-1	TRBD1	.	TGTGCCACCAGTGGACCTCGACAGGGGGGGTACAATGAGCAGTTCTTC	CATSGPRQGGYNEQFF
TRBV7-2	TRBJ2-7	.	.	TGTGCCAGCAGATCCGACGGGACTCCCACCTACGAGCAGTACTTC	CASRSDGTPTYEQYF
TRBV20-1	TRBJ2-7	TRBD1	.	TGCAGTGCCGAGGACAGGGACAGCTCCTACGAGCAGTACTTC	CSAEDRDSSYEQYF
TRBV10-1	TRBJ2-1	TRBD2	many	TGCGCCAGCAGCCTTACCCGGGAGGTCTTAGGGTCCTACAATGAGCAGTTCTTC	CASSLTREVLGSYNEQFF
TRBV14	TRBJ2-1	.	many	TGTGCCAGCAGCCAAGGCGGGAAGGGCGATGAGCAGTTCTTC	CASSQGGKGDEQFF
TRBV6-2/TRBV6-3	TRBJ1-1	.	.	TGTGCCAGCAGTTACAGCCAGGGAGGCCTGTCGGCTGAAGCTTTCTTT	CASSYSQGGLSAEAFF
TRBV20-1	TRBJ1-3	.	many	TGCAGTGCTAAAGTCGGATATGGAAACACCATATATTTT	CSAKVGYGNTIYF
TRBV12-3/TRBV12-4	TRBJ2-6	.	many	TGTGCCAGCAGTGTACCCCTCACTGGGGCCAACGTCCTGACTTTC	CASSVPLTGANVLTF
TRBV25-1	TRBJ1-1	.	.	TGTGCCACCAGCTTAGGGGGGGGAACTGAAGCTTTCTTT	CATSLGGGTEAFF
TRBV28	TRBJ2-7	.	few	TGTGCCAGCAGTTTTTTCGACGAGCAGTACTTC	CASSFFDEQYF
TRBV7-9	TRBJ2-5	.	.	TGTGCCATCCCCCTCCAAGAGACCCAGTACTTC	CAIPLQETQYF
TRBV3-1	TRBJ2-7	.	many	TGTGCCAGCAGCCAAGGAAGGTTGGGCGAGCAGTACTTC	CASSQGRLGEQYF
TRBV10-3	TRBJ1-6	.	few	TGTGCCATCAGTGATGGCAGGGCAGCGGGGTTCAATTCACCCCTCCACTTT	CAISDGRAAGFNSPLHF
TRBV11-2	TRBJ2-3	.	many	TGTGCCAGCGGTTGGTCGGGAGAGGGCACAGATACGCAGTATTTT	CASGWSGEGTDTQYF
TRBV6-5	TRBJ2-7	TRBD2	.	TGTGCCAGCAGTTACTCGAGGGGAGGGGAGCAGTACTTC	CASSYSRGGEQYF
TRBV15	TRBJ1-2	.	.	TGTGCCACCAGCAGAGATTGGGGGATTAACTATGGCTACACCTTC	CATSRDWGINYGYTF
TRBV10-2	TRBJ2-1	.	few	TGCGCCAGCAGTCATCCAAGTGAGCAGTTCTTC	CASSHPSEQFF
TRBV4-1	TRBJ2-3	TRBD2	.	TGCGCCAGCAGTCTCCGCGCCGGACTAGCTGTCACAGATACGCAGTATTTT	CASSLRAGLAVTDTQYF
TRBV12-3/TRBV12-4	TRBJ2-1	TRBD2	few	TGTGCCAGCAGTTTTGGGACTAGCGGGAGCGGTGAGCAGTTCTTC	CASSFGTSGSGEQFF
TRBV4-3	TRBJ1-1	TRBD1	.	TGCGCCAGCAGCCAAGAAGGGGGCCGGGACACTGAAGCTTTCTTT	CASSQEGGRDTEAFF
TRBV7-9	TRBJ2-2	.	many	TGTGCCAGCAGCTCCAGGGGACGGGAGATAACCGGGGAGCTGTTTTTT	CASSSRGREITGELFF
TRBV19	TRBJ2-7	.	once	TGTGCCAGTAGTTTTGGGACAAACTACGAGCAGTACTTC	CASSFGTNYEQYF
TRBV7-9	TRBJ2-7	TRBD1	few	TGTGCCAGCAGCACCCGAGACAGGGGGCGCGACGAGCAGTACTTC	CASSTRDRGRDEQYF
TRBV3-1	TRBJ2-2	TRBD1	.	TGTGCCAGCAGCCACTGGACAGGGGACACCGGGGAGCTGTTTTTT	CASSHWTGDTGELFF
TRBV7-2	TRBJ2-5	.	few	TGTGCCAGCAGCCCACCGCAATACCTGTACCAAGAGACCCAGTACTTC	CASSPPQYLYQETQYF
TRBV21-1	TRBJ2-2	.	few	TGTGCCAGCAGCAAGAGCACTAGGGCGGGGACCGGGGAGCTGTTTTTT	CASSKSTRAGTGELFF
TRBV7-2	TRBJ1-5	.	few	TGTGCCAGCTCTTTAGACCATTTTGAGGGCAATCAGCCCCAGCATTTT	CASSLDHFEGNQPQHF
TRBV9	TRBJ2-3	TRBD2	few	TGTACCAGCAGTGTAAGGGGTACTAGCGGTCCCCAAGATACGCAGTATTTT	CTSSVRGTSGPQDTQYF
TRBV5-1	TRBJ2-2	.	many	TGCGCCAGCAGCTCCCTTTCGGGAGTTAACACCGGGGAGCTGTTTTTT	CASSSLSGVNTGELFF
TRBV7-9	TRBJ2-5	.	few	TGTGCCAGCAGCTTAACGGGCAGGTCGCAAGAGACCCAGTACTTC	CASSLTGRSQETQYF
TRBV7-6	TRBJ2-2	.	.	TGTGCCAGCAGCTTAGGTCGGATCACCGGGGAGCTGTTTTTT	CASSLGRITGELFF
TRBV18	TRBJ1-2	.	many	TGTGCCAGCTCACCAAGTTGGCGACAGAACTATGGCTACACCTTC	CASSPSWRQNYGYTF
TRBV20-1	TRBJ1-5	.	few	TGCAGTGCTAACAGGGCTGATAGCAATCAGCCCCAGCATTTT	CSANRADSNQPQHF
TRBV7-9	TRBJ2-3	.	.	TGTGCCAGCAACAAACTCACGGGACAACGCACAGATACGCAGTATTTT	CASNKLTGQRTDTQYF
TRBV20-1	TRBJ1-5	TRBD1	.	TGCAGTGCTAGAAAAGGGACAGGTAGCCAGCCCCAGCATTTT	CSARKGTGSQPQHF
TRBV29-1	TRBJ2-1	.	.	TGCAGCGAAGAAAGCTACAATGAGCAGTTCTTC	CSEESYNEQFF
TRBV9	TRBJ2-3	TRBD1	.	TGTGCCAGCAGCCAGGGGGTGGCGGAGCCAGATACGCAGTATTTT	CASSQGVAEPDTQYF
TRBV15	TRBJ2-5	.	few	TGTGCCACCAGCAGAGATTTGATGGAGACCCAGTACTTC	CATSRDLMETQYF
TRBV29-1	TRBJ2-3	TRBD1	many	TGCAGCGTTGAAAAAAGGGGTAGGACAGGGTCTAGCACAGATACGCAGTATTTT	CSVEKRGRTGSSTDTQYF
TRBV14	TRBJ2-2	.	few	TGTGCCAGCAGCCAAGTCGCAGGTGTGACCGGGGAGCTGTTTTTT	CASSQVAGVTGELFF
TRBV28	TRBJ2-3	.	many	TGTGCCAGCAGGCCCGATCGGACACTGGGGACAGATACGCAGTATTTT	CASRPDRTLGTDTQYF
TRBV5-4	TRBJ2-2	.	few	TGTGCCAGCAGCCAGACAGGCACCGGGGAGCTGTTTTTT	CASSQTGTGELFF
TRBV30	TRBJ2-5	TRBD2	few	TGTGCCTGGAAACTAGCGGGAGGTGAGACCCAGTACTTC	CAWKLAGGETQYF